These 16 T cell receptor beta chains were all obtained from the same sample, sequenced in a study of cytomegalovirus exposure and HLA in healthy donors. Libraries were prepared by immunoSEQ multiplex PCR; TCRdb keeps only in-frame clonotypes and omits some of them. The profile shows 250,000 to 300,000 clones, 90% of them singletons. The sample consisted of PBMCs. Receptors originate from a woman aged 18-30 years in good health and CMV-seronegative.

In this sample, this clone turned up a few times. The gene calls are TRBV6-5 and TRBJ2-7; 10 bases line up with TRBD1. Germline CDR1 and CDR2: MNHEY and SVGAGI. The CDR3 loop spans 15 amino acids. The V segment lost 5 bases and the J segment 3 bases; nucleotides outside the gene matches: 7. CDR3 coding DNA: TGTGCCAGCAGTCCTCCCGGGACAGGGGACTACGAGCAGTACTTC. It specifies CASSPPGTGDYEQYF.

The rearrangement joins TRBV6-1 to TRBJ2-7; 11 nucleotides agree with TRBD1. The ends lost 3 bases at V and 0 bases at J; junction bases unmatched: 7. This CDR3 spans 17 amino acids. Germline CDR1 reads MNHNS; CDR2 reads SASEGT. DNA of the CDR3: TGTGCCAGCAGTGAGGGGACAGGGGGTTCTAGCTCCTACGAGCAGTACTTC. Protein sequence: CASSEGTGGSSSYEQYF.

The CDR3 here is CASSLSGRGNSPLHF. CDR3 coding DNA: TGTGCCAGCAGTTTATCGGGCAGGGGTAATTCACCCCTCCACTTT. The gene calls are TRBV27 and TRBJ1-6, with a tentative D call TRBD1 (6 bases). The CDR3 has 15 amino acids. The V end lost 0 bases, the J end lost 6 bases, and 9 bases lay between the germline ends. Germline CDR1 MNHEY, CDR2 SMNVEV (reference sequence).

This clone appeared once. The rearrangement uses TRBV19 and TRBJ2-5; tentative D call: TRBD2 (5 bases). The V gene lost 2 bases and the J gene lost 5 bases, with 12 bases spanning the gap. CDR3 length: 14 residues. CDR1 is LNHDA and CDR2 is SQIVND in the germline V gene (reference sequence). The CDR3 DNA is TGTGCCAGTAGTATAATGCCTTCGGGGGAGACCCAGTACTTC. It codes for CASSIMPSGETQYF.

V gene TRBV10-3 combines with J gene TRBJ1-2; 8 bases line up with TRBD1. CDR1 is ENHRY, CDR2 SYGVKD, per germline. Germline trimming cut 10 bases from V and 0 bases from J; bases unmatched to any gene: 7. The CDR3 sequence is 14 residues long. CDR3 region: CATADRGANYGYTF. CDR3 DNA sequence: TGTGCCACCGCCGACAGGGGAGCTAACTATGGCTACACCTTC.

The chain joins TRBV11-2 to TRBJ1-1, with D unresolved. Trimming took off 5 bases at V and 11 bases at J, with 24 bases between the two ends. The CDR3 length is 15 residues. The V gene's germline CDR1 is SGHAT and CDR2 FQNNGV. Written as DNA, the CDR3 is TGTGCCAGCAGCCCCCTTGGAGGATCGCCCTTGTATGCTTTCTTT. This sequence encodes CASSPLGGSPLYAFF.

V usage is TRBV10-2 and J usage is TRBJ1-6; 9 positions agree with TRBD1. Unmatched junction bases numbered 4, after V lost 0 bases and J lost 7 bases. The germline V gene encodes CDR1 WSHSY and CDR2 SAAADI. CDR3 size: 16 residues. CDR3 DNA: TGCGCCAGCAGTGAGTCAGGGGGACAGGGCAATTCACCCCTCCACTTT. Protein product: CASSESGGQGNSPLHF.

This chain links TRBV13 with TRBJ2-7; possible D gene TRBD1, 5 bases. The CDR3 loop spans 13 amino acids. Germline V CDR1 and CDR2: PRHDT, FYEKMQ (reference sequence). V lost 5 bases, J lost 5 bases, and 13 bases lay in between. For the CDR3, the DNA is TGTGCCAGCAGCACCAGGGTGTTTGACGAGCAGTACTTC. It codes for CASSTRVFDEQYF. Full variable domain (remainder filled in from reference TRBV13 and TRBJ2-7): AAGVIQSPRHLIKEKRETATLKCYPIPRHDTVYWYQQGPGQDPQFLISFYEKMQSDKGSIPDRFSAQQFSDYHSELNMSSLELGDSALYFCASSTRVFDEQYFGPGTRLTVT.

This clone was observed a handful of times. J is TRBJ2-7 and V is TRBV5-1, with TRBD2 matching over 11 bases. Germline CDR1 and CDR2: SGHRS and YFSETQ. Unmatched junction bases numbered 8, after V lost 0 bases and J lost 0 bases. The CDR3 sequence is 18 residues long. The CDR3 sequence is CASSLAVASGGRSYEQYF. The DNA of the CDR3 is TGCGCCAGCAGCTTGGCCGTCGCTAGCGGGGGGCGCTCCTACGAGCAGTACTTC.

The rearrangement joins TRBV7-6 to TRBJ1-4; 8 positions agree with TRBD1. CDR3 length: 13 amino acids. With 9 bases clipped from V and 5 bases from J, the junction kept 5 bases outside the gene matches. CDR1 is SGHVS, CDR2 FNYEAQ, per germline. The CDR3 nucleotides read TGTGCCAGTTCAGGGGGCTTGAATGAAAAACTGTTTTTT. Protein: CASSGGLNEKLFF.

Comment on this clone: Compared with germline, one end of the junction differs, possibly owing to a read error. CDR3 sequence (DNA): TGTGCTAGCAGCCCCACATCCGGGAATGAGCAGTTCTTC. Translating it yields CASSPTSGNEQFF. The V and J genes are TRBV7-7 and TRBJ2-1; D unresolved. Germline values: CDR1 SSHAT, CDR2 FNYEAQ (reference sequence). The CDR3 length is 13 residues.

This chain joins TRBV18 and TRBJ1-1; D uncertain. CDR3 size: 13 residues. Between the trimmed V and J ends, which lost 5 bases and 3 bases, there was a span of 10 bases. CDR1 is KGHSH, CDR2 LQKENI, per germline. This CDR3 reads CASSTRRDTEAFF. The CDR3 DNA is TGTGCCAGCTCAACCCGACGGGACACTGAAGCTTTCTTT.

The CDR3 DNA is TGTGCCAGCAGCCTTGAACAGGGATACGAGCAGTACTTC. This sequence encodes CASSLEQGYEQYF. The V gene is TRBV6-4, the J gene TRBJ2-7; TRBD1 might be the D (6 bases). The CDR3 is made up of 13 amino acids. Trimming removed 6 bases at V and 4 bases at J, with 13 bases between. Germline assignment: CDR1 MRHNA and CDR2 SNTAGT.

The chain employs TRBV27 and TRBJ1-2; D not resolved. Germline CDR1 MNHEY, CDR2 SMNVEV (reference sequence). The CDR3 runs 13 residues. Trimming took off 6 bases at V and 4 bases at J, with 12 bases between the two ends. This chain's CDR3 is CASSLPSGYGYTF. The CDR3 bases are TGTGCCAGCAGCCTACCCTCGGGCTATGGCTACACCTTC.

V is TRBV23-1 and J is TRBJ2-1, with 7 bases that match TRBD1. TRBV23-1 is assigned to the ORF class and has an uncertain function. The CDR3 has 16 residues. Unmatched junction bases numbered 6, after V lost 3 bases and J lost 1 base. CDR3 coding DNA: TGCGCCAGCAGTCATTCCCGGACAGGTTCCTACAATGAGCAGTTCTTC. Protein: CASSHSRTGSYNEQFF.

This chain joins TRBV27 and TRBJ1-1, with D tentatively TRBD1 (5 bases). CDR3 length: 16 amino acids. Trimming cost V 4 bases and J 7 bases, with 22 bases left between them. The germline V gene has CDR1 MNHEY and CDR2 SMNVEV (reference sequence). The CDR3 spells CASSSLSDSGLLEAFF. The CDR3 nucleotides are TGTGCCAGCAGTTCCCTGTCGGATTCGGGACTGCTTGAAGCTTTCTTT.